This T cell receptor beta chain comes out of a study of shared clonotypes between healthy human individuals. Whole-study findings and limits: Non-shared clonotypes showed lower generation probabilities than clonotypes common to all four donors. In having few donors, the study represented limited genetic and exposure-history diversity.

TCRdb's copy holds only in-frame clones and misses some; the assay was immunoSEQ multiplex PCR. Of approximately 740,000 clones in the sample, 80% to 95% were seen once. Naive CD8 cells comprised CD45RO-negative, CCR7-positively selected cells, excluding terminally differentiated effector memory CD45RA+ cells. All donors were healthy HIV-negative adults lacking recent acute infections or vaccinations. Points on this clone: Its target is not known.

Losses at the gene ends were 2 bases for V and 6 bases for J; bases not matched to a gene: 5. CDR3 length: 15 amino acids. Looked up from germline, CDR1 is WNHNN and CDR2 is SYGVQD (reference sequence). This chain uses TRBV10-1 with TRBJ2-1; 9 bases align to TRBD2. Sequencing was carried out using naive CD8+ T cells sorted from blood. The clonotype was recovered from a man younger than 45 in good health. The CDR3 protein is CASSEGRGRVNEQFF. The CDR3 DNA sequence: TGCGCCAGCAGTGAGGGTCGCGGGAGGGTCAATGAGCAGTTCTTC.